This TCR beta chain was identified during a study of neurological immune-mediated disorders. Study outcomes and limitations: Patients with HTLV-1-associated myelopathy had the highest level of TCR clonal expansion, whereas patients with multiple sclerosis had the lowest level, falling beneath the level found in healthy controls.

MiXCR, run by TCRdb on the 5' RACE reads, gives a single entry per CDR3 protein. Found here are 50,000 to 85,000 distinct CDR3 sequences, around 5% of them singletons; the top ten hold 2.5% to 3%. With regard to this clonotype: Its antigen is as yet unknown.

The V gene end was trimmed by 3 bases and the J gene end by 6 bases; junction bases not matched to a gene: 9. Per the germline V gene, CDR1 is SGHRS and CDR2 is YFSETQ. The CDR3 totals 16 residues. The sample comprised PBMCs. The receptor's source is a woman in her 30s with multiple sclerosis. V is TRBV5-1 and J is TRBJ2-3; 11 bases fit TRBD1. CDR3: CASSSGTGGGLDTQYF. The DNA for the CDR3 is TGCGCCAGCAGCTCCGGGACAGGGGGTGGCTTGGATACGCAGTATTTT.